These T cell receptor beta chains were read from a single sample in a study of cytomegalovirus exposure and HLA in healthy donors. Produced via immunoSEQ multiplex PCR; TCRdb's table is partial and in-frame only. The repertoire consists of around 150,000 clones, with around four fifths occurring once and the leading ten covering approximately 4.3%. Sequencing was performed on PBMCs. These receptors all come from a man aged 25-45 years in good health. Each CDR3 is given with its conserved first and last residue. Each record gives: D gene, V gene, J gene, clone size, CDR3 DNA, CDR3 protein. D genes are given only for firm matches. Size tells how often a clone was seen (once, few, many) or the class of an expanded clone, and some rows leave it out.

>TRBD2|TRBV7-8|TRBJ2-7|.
TGTGCCAGCAGTAGCGGGAAACTCTACGAGCAGTACTTC
CASSSGKLYEQYF
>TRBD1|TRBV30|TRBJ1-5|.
TGTGCCTGGAGTACCGGACAGGCTAATCAGCCCCAGCATTTT
CAWSTGQANQPQHF
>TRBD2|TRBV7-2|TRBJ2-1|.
TGTGCCAGCAGCTTAGGGTCCCTAGCGGGAGGTTACGAAGAGCAGTTCTTC
CASSLGSLAGGYEEQFF
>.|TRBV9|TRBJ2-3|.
TGTGCCAGCAGCGTAGAGGGGTCTGACTTCACAGATACGCAGTATTTT
CASSVEGSDFTDTQYF
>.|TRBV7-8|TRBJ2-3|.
TGTGCCAGCAGCTTAGCGAGTAAACGCACAGATACGCAGTATTTT
CASSLASKRTDTQYF
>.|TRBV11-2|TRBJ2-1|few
TGTGCCAGCAGCTTAGGCGGGGATGAGCAGTTCTTC
CASSLGGDEQFF
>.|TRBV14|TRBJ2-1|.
TGTGCCAGCAGCCGCATTCCAGGGTCTGAGCAGTTCTTC
CASSRIPGSEQFF
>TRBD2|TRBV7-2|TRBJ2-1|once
TGTGCCAGCAGCTCACCGCCGGGACTAGCGGCCATCTTCAATGAGCAGTTCTTC
CASSSPPGLAAIFNEQFF
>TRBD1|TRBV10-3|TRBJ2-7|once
TGTGCCATCAGTGAGTCGACAGGGGCTTTAGGCGAGCAGTACTTC
CAISESTGALGEQYF
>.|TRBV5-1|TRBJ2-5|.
TGCGCCAGCAGCATACAAGAGACCCAGTACTTC
CASSIQETQYF
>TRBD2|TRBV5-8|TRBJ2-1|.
TGTGCCAGCAGCTTGTTGAGGCTAGCGGGCGATGAGCAGTTCTTC
CASSLLRLAGDEQFF
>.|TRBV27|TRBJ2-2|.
TGTGCCAGCAGTCTTATGCTGGGAGCAAAGACCGGGGAGCTGTTTTTT
CASSLMLGAKTGELFF
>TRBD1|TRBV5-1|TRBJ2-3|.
TGCGCCAGCAGCTCCGCCGGGACAGGGCCGGGGGATACGCAGTATTTT
CASSSAGTGPGDTQYF
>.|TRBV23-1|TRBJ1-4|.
TGCGCCAGCAGCCTAAGGCGGGGGGGAACTAATGAAAAACTGTTTTTT
CASSLRRGGTNEKLFF
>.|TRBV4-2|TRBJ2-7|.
TGTGCCAGCAGCCAAGAAATCCAGCGGGCCTCCTACGAGCAGTACTTC
CASSQEIQRASYEQYF
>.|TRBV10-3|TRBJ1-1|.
TGTGCCATCAGTGAGGGAGTGTACACTGAAGCTTTCTTT
CAISEGVYTEAFF
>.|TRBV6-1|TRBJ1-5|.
TGTGCCAGCAGCCTCGGGGTTATGCTCAATCAGCCCCAGCATTTT
CASSLGVMLNQPQHF
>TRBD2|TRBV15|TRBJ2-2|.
TGTGCCACCCGACCGAAAGGACTAGTCGGCGGGGAGCTGTTTTTT
CATRPKGLVGGELFF
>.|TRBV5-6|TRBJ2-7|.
TGTGCCAGCAGCTCGTCAGGGCTCGAGCAGTACTTC
CASSSSGLEQYF
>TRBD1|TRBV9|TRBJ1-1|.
TGTGCCAGCAGCGTAGGTTCAGGGGGCTCGAACACTGAAGCTTTCTTT
CASSVGSGGSNTEAFF
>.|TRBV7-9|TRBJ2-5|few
TGTGCCAGCAGCTCGGGACATCTGGAAGAGACCCAGTACTTC
CASSSGHLEETQYF
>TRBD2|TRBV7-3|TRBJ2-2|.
TGTGCCAGCAGCCCCCCGACTAGCGGGAGGGTCGGCACCGGGGAGCTGTTTTTT
CASSPPTSGRVGTGELFF
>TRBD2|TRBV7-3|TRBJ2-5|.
TGTGCCAGCAGTCCCAGAGCGGGAGGGGCGAGTGAGCAGTACTTC
CASSPRAGGASEQYF
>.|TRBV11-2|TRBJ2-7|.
TGTGCCAGCAGCTTAGGAGGCGGGGGCTTCTACGAGCAGTACTTC
CASSLGGGGFYEQYF
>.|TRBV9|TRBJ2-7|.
TGTGCCAGCAGCGTAGATAGCGGTAACTCCTACGAGCAGTACTTC
CASSVDSGNSYEQYF
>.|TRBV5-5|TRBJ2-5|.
TGTGCCAGCAGCTTGGGCGGGACTTGGCAAGAGACCCAGTACTTC
CASSLGGTWQETQYF